This is a list of T cell receptor beta chains from one sample in a study of T cell responses to AZD1222 COVID-19 vaccine. This table comes from immunoSEQ multiplex PCR, and its TCRdb copy is limited to in-frame clones, with some not included. This sample yields under 150,000 clones, of which roughly 93% are seen a single time; roughly 9.9% belongs to the top ten. Sequenced material: peripheral blood, taken 28 days after the second AZD1222 dose. The receptors were sampled from an adult who received the AZD1222 COVID-19 vaccine. Both conserved end residues are part of each CDR3. A D gene is named only where the DNA matches it firmly. The size entry is marked missing in some rows and otherwise reads once, few, many or a size class.

clone_size d_call j_call v_call cdr3_aa cdr3_nt
. . TRBJ2-6 TRBV4-2 CASSQDRGGANVLTF TGTGCCAGCAGCCAAGATAGGGGCGGGGCCAACGTCCTGACTTTC
. . TRBJ1-5 TRBV7-6 CASSKTTIGQPQHF TGTGCCAGCAGTAAGACGACTATAGGGCAGCCCCAGCATTTT
. TRBD1 TRBJ1-3 TRBV7-2 CASSLVGTGGIGNTIYF TGTGCCAGCAGCTTAGTGGGGACAGGGGGCATAGGAAACACCATATATTTT
. TRBD1 TRBJ1-1 TRBV19 CASTMGFRGRTEAFF TGTGCCAGTACCATGGGATTCAGGGGGCGTACTGAAGCTTTCTTT
. TRBD1 TRBJ2-3 TRBV28 CASSPNGQGADTQYF TGTGCCAGCAGCCCAAATGGACAGGGGGCAGATACGCAGTATTTT
. TRBD1 TRBJ2-5 TRBV5-1 CASSPGQGLTQYF TGCGCCAGCAGCCCGGGACAGGGGCTTACCCAGTACTTC
. TRBD2 TRBJ2-3 TRBV6-4 CASSDSSGRDTQYF TGTGCCAGCAGTGACTCTAGCGGGAGAGATACGCAGTATTTT
. . TRBJ1-1 TRBV7-6 CASSSNSGTEAFF TGTGCCAGCAGCTCCAATAGCGGGACTGAAGCTTTCTTT
. . TRBJ1-5 TRBV10-3 CAIGGGGPQHF TGTGCCATCGGGGGGGGAGGGCCCCAGCATTTT
. . TRBJ1-2 TRBV28 CASSPDIQGYTF TGTGCCAGCAGTCCGGACATACAGGGCTACACCTTC
. . TRBJ2-2 TRBV4-1 CASSRAYGGTGELFF TGCGCCAGCAGCAGGGCGTATGGGGGCACCGGGGAGCTGTTTTTT
. . TRBJ2-1 TRBV4-3 CASSPDMYNEQFF TGCGCCAGCTCCCCCGACATGTACAATGAGCAGTTCTTC
. . TRBJ1-2 TRBV9 CASSVAPGYGYTF TGTGCCAGCAGCGTAGCTCCAGGGTATGGCTACACCTTC
. . TRBJ1-3 TRBV5-1 CASSLEGVNTIYF TGCGCCAGCAGCTTGGAGGGGGTTAACACCATATATTTT
. TRBD1 TRBJ1-6 TRBV2 CASREGASSPLHF TGTGCCAGCCGGGAGGGGGCTAGTTCACCCCTCCACTTT
few . TRBJ1-6 TRBV5-1 CASTATTGEYNSPLHF TGCGCCAGCACCGCCACGACAGGAGAGTATAATTCACCCCTCCACTTT
. . TRBJ2-1 TRBV27 CASSLNNFLDEQFF TGTGCCAGCAGTTTAAATAACTTCTTAGATGAGCAGTTCTTC
. . TRBJ1-4 TRBV19 CASNKGGLEIFNEKLFF TGTGCCAGTAATAAGGGAGGGCTCGAGATATTTAATGAAAAACTGTTTTTT
. TRBD2 TRBJ2-1 TRBV3-1/TRBV3-2 CASSLAGLAGIEQFF TGTGCCAGCAGCCTAGCCGGACTAGCGGGGATTGAGCAGTTCTTC
. . TRBJ1-1 TRBV10-3 CAISAQSNTEAFF TGTGCCATCAGTGCGCAGTCGAACACTGAAGCTTTCTTT
. TRBD1 TRBJ1-1 TRBV29-1 CSFTGTGGLRAFF TGCAGCTTTACCGGGACAGGGGGATTAAGGGCTTTCTTT
. . TRBJ1-1 TRBV3-1/TRBV3-2 CASSQRGDANTEAFF TGTGCCAGCAGCCAGCGCGGGGACGCGAACACTGAAGCTTTCTTT
. . TRBJ1-1 TRBV5-5 CASRRALGVSTEAFF TGTGCCAGCCGCCGCGCCCTAGGGGTGAGCACTGAAGCTTTCTTT
once . TRBJ1-1 TRBV18 CASSPSSPNTEAFF TGTGCCAGCTCACCCTCGTCCCCGAACACTGAAGCTTTCTTT
. . TRBJ1-1 TRBV6-5 CAGLDRLEAFF TGTGCCGGACTGGACCGACTTGAAGCTTTCTTT
. . TRBJ2-1 TRBV19 CATADRRGREQFF TGTGCCACCGCCGACAGGCGGGGAAGGGAGCAGTTCTTC
. TRBD1 TRBJ1-1 TRBV6-5 CASKGQRDMNTEAFF TGTGCCAGCAAGGGACAGAGAGACATGAACACTGAAGCTTTCTTT
. TRBD1 TRBJ1-1 TRBV6-2/TRBV6-3 CASSYEGQGARPPKTEAFF TGTGCCAGCAGTTACGAAGGACAGGGGGCTCGTCCACCCAAAACTGAAGCTTTCTTT
. . TRBJ1-5 TRBV7-2 CASSPTVLSNQPQHF TGTGCCAGCAGTCCGACAGTCCTTAGCAATCAGCCCCAGCATTTT
once TRBD2 TRBJ2-5 TRBV4-1 CASSRSGGASETQYF TGCGCCAGCAGCCGTAGCGGGGGGGCCTCGGAGACCCAGTACTTC
once TRBD1 TRBJ1-1 TRBV11-2 CASSPTTGQLNTEAFF TGTGCCAGCAGCCCAACGACGGGACAGCTGAACACTGAAGCTTTCTTT
. . TRBJ1-2 TRBV29-1 CSAGRDGYTF TGCAGCGCTGGGAGGGATGGCTACACCTTC
. . TRBJ1-1 TRBV5-6 CASSLWGPTEAFF TGTGCCAGCAGCTTGTGGGGCCCCACTGAAGCTTTCTTT
. TRBD1 TRBJ1-5 TRBV24-1 CATSDRDRGGQPQHF TGTGCCACCAGTGATCGTGACAGGGGCGGACAGCCCCAGCATTTT
. . TRBJ1-4 TRBV7-2 CASSGGVYEKLFF TGTGCCAGCAGCGGAGGGGTTTATGAAAAACTGTTTTTT